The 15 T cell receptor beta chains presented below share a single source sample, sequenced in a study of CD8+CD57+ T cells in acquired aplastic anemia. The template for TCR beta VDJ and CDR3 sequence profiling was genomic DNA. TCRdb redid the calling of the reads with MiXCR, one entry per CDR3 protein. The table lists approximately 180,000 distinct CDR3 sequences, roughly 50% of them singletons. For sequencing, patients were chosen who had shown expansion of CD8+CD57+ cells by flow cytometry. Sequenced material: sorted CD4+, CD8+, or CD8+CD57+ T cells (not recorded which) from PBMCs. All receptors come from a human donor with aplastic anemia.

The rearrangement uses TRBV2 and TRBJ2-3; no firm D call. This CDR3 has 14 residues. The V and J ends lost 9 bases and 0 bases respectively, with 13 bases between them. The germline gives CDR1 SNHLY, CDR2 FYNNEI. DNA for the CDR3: TGTGCCAGACAGAAGGCGGTGAGCACAGATACGCAGTATTTT. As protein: CARQKAVSTDTQYF.

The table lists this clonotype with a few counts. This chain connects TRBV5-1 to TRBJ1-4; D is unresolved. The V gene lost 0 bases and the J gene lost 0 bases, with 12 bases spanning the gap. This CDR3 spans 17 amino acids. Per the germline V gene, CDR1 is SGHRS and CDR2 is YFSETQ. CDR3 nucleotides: TGCGCCAGCAGCTTGGGTCCGACGCAGGCAACTAATGAAAAACTGTTTTTT. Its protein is CASSLGPTQATNEKLFF.

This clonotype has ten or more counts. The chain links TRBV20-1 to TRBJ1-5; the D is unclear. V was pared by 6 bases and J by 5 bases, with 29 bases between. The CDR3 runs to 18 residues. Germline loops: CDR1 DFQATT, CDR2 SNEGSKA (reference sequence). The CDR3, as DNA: TGCAGTGCCACCTTACCGGGAGTGGATGGACGGTATGATCAGCCCCAGCATTTT. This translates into CSATLPGVDGRYDQPQHF.

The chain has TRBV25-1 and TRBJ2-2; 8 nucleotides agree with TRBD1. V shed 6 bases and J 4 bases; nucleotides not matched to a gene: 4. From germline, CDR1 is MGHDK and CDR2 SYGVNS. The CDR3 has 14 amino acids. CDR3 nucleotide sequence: TGTGCCAGCAGGGAGACAGGGGCCACCGGGGAGCTGTTTTTT. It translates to CASRETGATGELFF.

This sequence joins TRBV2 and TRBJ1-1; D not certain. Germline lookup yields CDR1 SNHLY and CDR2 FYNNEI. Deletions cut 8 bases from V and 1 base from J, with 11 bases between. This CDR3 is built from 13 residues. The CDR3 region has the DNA TGTGCCAGCCGGCCGGGAGGGAACACTGAAGCTTTCTTT. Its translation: CASRPGGNTEAFF.

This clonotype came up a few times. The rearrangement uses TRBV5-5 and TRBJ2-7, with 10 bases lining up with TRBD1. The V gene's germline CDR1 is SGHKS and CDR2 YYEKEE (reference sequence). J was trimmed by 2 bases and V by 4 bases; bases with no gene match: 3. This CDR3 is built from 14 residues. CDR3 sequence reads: CASSGTGDAYEQYF. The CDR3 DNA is TGTGCCAGCAGCGGGACAGGGGACGCCTACGAGCAGTACTTC.

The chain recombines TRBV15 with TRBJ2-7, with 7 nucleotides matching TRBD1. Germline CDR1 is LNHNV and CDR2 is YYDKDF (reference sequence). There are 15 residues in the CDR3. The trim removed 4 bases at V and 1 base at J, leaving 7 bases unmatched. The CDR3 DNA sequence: TGTGCCACCAGCAAAACACAGGGGCCATCCTACGAGCAGTACTTC. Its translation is CATSKTQGPSYEQYF. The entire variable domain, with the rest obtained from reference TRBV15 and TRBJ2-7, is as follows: DAMVIQNPRYQVTQFGKPVTLSCSQTLNHNVMYWYQQKSSQAPKLLFHYYDKDFNNEADTPDNFQSRRPNTSFCFLDIRSPGLGDTAMYLCATSKTQGPSYEQYFGPGTRLTVT.

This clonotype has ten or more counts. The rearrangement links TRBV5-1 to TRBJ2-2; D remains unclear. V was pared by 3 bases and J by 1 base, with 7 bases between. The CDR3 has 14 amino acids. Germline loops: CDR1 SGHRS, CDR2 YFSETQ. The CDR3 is CASSWKENTGELFF. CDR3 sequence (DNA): TGCGCCAGCAGCTGGAAGGAGAACACCGGGGAGCTGTTTTTT.

The DNA of the CDR3 is TGCAGTGCTAGAGAGGGCAGGGTGAACACTGAAGCTTTCTTT. Its translation: CSAREGRVNTEAFF. The chain carries TRBV20-1 and TRBJ1-1, with D tentatively TRBD1 (5 bases). V was pared by 0 bases and J by 0 bases, with 8 bases between. The CDR3 runs 14 residues. The germline gives CDR1 DFQATT, CDR2 SNEGSKA (reference sequence).

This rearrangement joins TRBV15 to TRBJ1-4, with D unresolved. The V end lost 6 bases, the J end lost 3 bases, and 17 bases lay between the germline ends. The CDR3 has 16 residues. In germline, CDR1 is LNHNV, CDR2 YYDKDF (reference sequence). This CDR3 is CATSPRTPLSNEKLFF. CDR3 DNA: TGTGCCACCAGTCCCCGCACCCCGCTGTCTAATGAAAAACTGTTTTTT.

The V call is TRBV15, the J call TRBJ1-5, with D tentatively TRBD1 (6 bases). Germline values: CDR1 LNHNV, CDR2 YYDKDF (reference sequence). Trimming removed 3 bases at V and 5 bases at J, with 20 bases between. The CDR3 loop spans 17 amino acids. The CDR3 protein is CATSSAARGDNDQPQHF. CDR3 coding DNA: TGTGCCACCAGCAGTGCCGCCCGCGGGGACAACGATCAGCCCCAGCATTTT.

DNA of the CDR3: TGCAGCGTCCTGGTTGCTAATGAAAAACTGTTTTTT. Translated: CSVLVANEKLFF. The chain joins TRBV29-1 to TRBJ1-4, with D unclear. The length of the CDR3 is 12 residues. Trimming removed 6 bases at V and 3 bases at J, with 8 bases between. CDR1 SQVTM and CDR2 ANQGSEA come from the germline V gene.

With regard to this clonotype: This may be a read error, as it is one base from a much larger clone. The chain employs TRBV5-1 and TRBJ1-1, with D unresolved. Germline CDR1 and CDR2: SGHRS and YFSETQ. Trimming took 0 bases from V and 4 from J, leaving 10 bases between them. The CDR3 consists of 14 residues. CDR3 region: CASSLDVVSTEAFF. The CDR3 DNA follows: TGCGCCAGCAGCTTGGACGTGGTGAGCACTGAAGCTTTCTTT.

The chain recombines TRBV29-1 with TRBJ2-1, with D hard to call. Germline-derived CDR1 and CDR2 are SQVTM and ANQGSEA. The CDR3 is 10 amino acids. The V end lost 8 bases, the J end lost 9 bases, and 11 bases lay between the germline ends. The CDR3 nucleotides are TGCAGCCCGGGTTATGCTGAGCAGTTCTTC. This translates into CSPGYAEQFF.

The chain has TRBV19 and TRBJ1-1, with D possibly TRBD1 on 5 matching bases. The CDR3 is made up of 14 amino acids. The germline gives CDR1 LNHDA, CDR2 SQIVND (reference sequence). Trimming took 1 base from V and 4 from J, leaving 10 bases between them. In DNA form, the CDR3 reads TGTGCCAGTAGTATAGGGGGAGGGGCCACTGAAGCTTTCTTT. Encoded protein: CASSIGGGATEAFF. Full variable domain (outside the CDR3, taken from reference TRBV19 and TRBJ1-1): DGGITQSPKYLFRKEGQNVTLSCEQNLNHDAMYWYRQDPGQGLRLIYYSQIVNDFQKGDIAEGYSVSREKKESFPLTVTSAQKNPTAFYLCASSIGGGATEAFFGQGTRLTVV.